This is a list of T cell receptor beta chains from one sample in a study of blood T cell repertoires in COVID-19. Produced via immunoSEQ multiplex PCR; TCRdb's table is partial and in-frame only. This sample has around 100,000 clones, with under 80% found just once. Sequencing input: peripheral blood. The receptors shown here come from a man aged 70-80 years with COVID-19, enrolled during active disease. The conserved cysteine and the conserved F or W are not part of the CDR3 here.

CDR3aa	v_gene	j_gene
ASSIGIPEAF	TRBV12-3/TRBV12-4	TRBJ1-1
ASSLALAEGNEQF	TRBV7-9	TRBJ2-1
SVVGRSTDTQY	TRBV29-1	TRBJ2-3
ASSFSGRALEQY	TRBV7-2	TRBJ2-7
ASSQGGGNTEAF	TRBV4-3	TRBJ1-1
ASSLASGQGANYGYT	TRBV7-2	TRBJ1-2
ASSGFRGTMNTEAF	TRBV27	TRBJ1-1
AWSRQGARQPQH	TRBV30	TRBJ1-5
ASSLGWKLAGGHYEQY	TRBV7-8	TRBJ2-7
ASSLAGGPNYGYT	TRBV5-1	TRBJ1-2
ASSYITPGELF	TRBV6-2/TRBV6-3	TRBJ2-2
ASSMGQVLGETQY	TRBV6-5	TRBJ2-5
ASSLVGGTYGYT	TRBV7-8	TRBJ1-2
ASSQAQGLAHNEQF	TRBV4-3	TRBJ2-1
ASAFPGGKLF	TRBV7-9	TRBJ1-4
ASSDRQGGNQPQH	TRBV2	TRBJ1-5
ASSPHSTANYGYT	TRBV7-2	TRBJ1-2
ASNVGPGTEAF	TRBV2	TRBJ1-1
ASSAGTSANNEQF	TRBV6-2/TRBV6-3	TRBJ2-1
ATEGATDTQY	TRBV6-5	TRBJ2-3
ASSREVQETQY	TRBV11-2	TRBJ2-5
ASSLTGSNQPQH	TRBV4-3	TRBJ1-5
ASSPGQNISPLH	TRBV7-2	TRBJ1-6
ASSLGLAGEVDTQY	TRBV7-2	TRBJ2-3
ASSSTGIQETQY	TRBV28	TRBJ2-5
ASSPNPSGGAHYGYT	TRBV2	TRBJ1-2
ASSEAVETQY	TRBV2	TRBJ2-5
ASRFDRANTGELF	TRBV6-4	TRBJ2-2
ASSQDAGAYNSPLH	TRBV3-1/TRBV3-2	TRBJ1-6
ASSAWDSNEQF	TRBV21-1	TRBJ2-1
AQDRGDYGYT	TRBV30	TRBJ1-2
ASSPSRLSNTEAF	TRBV27	TRBJ1-1
AISGWGTGANEQF	TRBV10-3	TRBJ2-1
ASSTWTGEHEQF	TRBV5-6	TRBJ2-1
SVDHRVPGELF	TRBV29-1	TRBJ2-2
ATSAPSGGPYNEQF	TRBV24-1	TRBJ2-1
ASNTTITGTGTYEQY	TRBV3-1/TRBV3-2	TRBJ2-7
ASSPQERITGNTIY	TRBV18	TRBJ1-3
ASSFGQGSYEQY	TRBV7-2	TRBJ2-7
ASSLDPQGGYT	TRBV5-1	TRBJ1-2
ASSYTGQGGYNEQF	TRBV6-5	TRBJ2-1
ASTSGGLSSYEQY	TRBV6-5	TRBJ2-7
SGDQGNEQF	TRBV29-1	TRBJ2-1
ASSYSWSEGVQY	TRBV6-2/TRBV6-3	TRBJ2-7
ASSLVSGVATEAF	TRBV5-5	TRBJ1-1
ASSHDRDSSPLH	TRBV4-3	TRBJ1-6
ASSQEGPQAGELF	TRBV4-1	TRBJ2-2
ASSPGTSVYEQY	TRBV4-3	TRBJ2-7
ASSIASGSYNEQF	TRBV7-8	TRBJ2-1
ASSPPRGTDTQY	TRBV28	TRBJ2-3
ASSPPKTSGVTDTQY	TRBV18	TRBJ2-3
ASSPLAGANNEQF	TRBV5-4	TRBJ2-1
ASSPGLAGSFYEQY	TRBV28	TRBJ2-7
ASSQDWGLDGTDTQY	TRBV3-1/TRBV3-2	TRBJ2-3
ASSSTGTGGIIRTYEQY	TRBV7-2	TRBJ2-7
ASSQESLSTGLIMNTEAF	TRBV4-1	TRBJ1-1
ASSQNRGTGELF	TRBV3-1/TRBV3-2	TRBJ2-2
ASSNTDTQY	TRBV11-2	TRBJ2-3
ASSLGGVDEQY	TRBV5-5	TRBJ2-7
ASSLTGGKNEQF	TRBV11-3	TRBJ2-1